This T cell receptor beta chain was sequenced during a study of vaccination and CD4 T cells after COVID-19 (dated 2022 in TCRdb). About the full investigation: Convalescent patients had a positive SARS-CoV-2 result on nasal swab PCR, and of these patients, several had mild disease and one had severe disease. Post-COVID blood samples from convalescent patients were collected a median of roughly 100 days after diagnosis, with a range of about 35 to 180 days. The cultures were stimulated with overlapping spike peptide pools from SARS-CoV-2 and from the common cold coronaviruses HCoV-NL63, HCoV-OC43 and HCoV-229E. As controls, cultures received a CEFX viral epitope pool (the positive control), an HIV-1 Nef peptide pool (the negative control), or no peptide at all. Post-vaccine blood samples were taken a median of around 77 days after the second vaccine dose, with a range of about 13 to 250 days. The convalescent cohort comprised six males and four females, including two Hispanic individuals, seven Caucasians, two Asians and one multiracial person. Two doses of either the Pfizer-BioNTech BNT162b2 vaccine (n=8) or the Moderna mRNA-1273 vaccine (n=2) were administered to participants. In more than eight COVID-19 convalescent patients and a few infection-naive healthy vaccine recipients, researchers compared the spike-specific CD4+ TCR repertoire from before mRNA vaccination with the repertoire from after. Study-wide conclusions, independent of this receptor: Nearly all vaccine-specific clones in convalescent patients (304 of 307) were mono-reactive for SARS-CoV-2 spike rather than cross-reactive with common cold coronaviruses. The study included relatively few convalescent patients and did not analyze early timepoints after natural infection. Although the median number of SARS-CoV-2-reactive clonotypes went up from approximately 20 after infection to 38 after vaccination, the increase was not significant. Among the post-vaccine SARS-CoV-2-reactive clones in convalescent patients, a median around 90% showed up only after vaccination, which suggests vaccine-specific priming.

This clonotype occurred a few times. The antigen this receptor binds is unknown. There are no base qualities to consult, and no much larger clone falls within one base. Libraries were made using PCR. At the Johns Hopkins FTIC core, DNA from the cultured CD4+ T cells underwent TCR sequencing with the Oncomine TCR Beta short-read assay. The QIAamp micro DNA kit was used to extract genomic DNA from the cultured CD4+ T cells. The Oncomine TCR Beta libraries from cultured CD4+ T cells were pooled using unique dual indexes and then sequenced on an Illumina iSeq 100. The source study handled its data this way. Non-productive sequences were filtered out, and CDR3s that did not start with C, did not end with F or W, or were shorter than 7 amino acids were discarded. The MANAFEST web application was used to identify antigen-specific clonotypes by comparing peptide-stimulated wells against reference wells and other culture wells. To be called positive, a clone needed an FDR below 0.05, an odds ratio above 5, and a productive frequency above 0.1% in at least two of three replicate wells. Cross-reactive clonotypes were defined as significantly expanded in both SARS-CoV-2 spike wells and at least one common cold coronavirus spike condition. Using R version 3.6.1, CDR3 homology was evaluated through Levenshtein distances (stringdist) along with unrooted phylogenetic trees (ape). The public sequencing data were trimmed at Q25 with fastp and processed into clonotypes with MiXCR by TCRdb, which kept only in-frame beta chains. Rows are combined by CDR3 protein, so each entry shows the most common genes and DNA. The authors' filters were not applied to this entry. The table for this sample lists under 20,000 distinct CDR3 sequences; about half of them were counted only once. The ten largest clones represent around an eighth of the sample.

Per the publication, the treatment or condition label means: approximately nine-day PBMC culture with coronavirus spike peptide pools or control peptides (ViraFEST assay). The ViraFEST assay was used in the study, in which antigen-specific T cells were expanded with peptide pools and expanded clonotypes were subsequently identified by TCR sequencing. The convalescent patients' positive SARS-CoV-2 PCR tests fell between March and December 2020, which was before the Alpha, Beta and Delta variants emerged in the United States. Each well held around 2 million PBMCs cultured in IMDM containing approximately 5% human AB serum and approximately 9.8 IU/ml IL-2, with roughly 10 ug/ml peptide pools added. On days 3 and 7, half of the culture medium was replaced with fresh IL-2-containing medium. CD4+ T cells were isolated after roughly nine days of culture through negative selection using the EasySep CD4+ T cell isolation kit. Ficoll-Paque Plus gradient centrifugation was used to isolate PBMCs from whole blood, and the isolated PBMCs were then either used fresh or cryopreserved at -140C. Each culture condition was generally run in triplicate wells.

Reading the germline V gene gives CDR1 MNHEY and CDR2 SVGEGT. V sheds 5 bases and J sheds 7 bases, leaving 12 bases between their ends. The CDR3 starts with the cysteine, ends with the phenylalanine, and has 14 residues. CDR3 DNA is the only sequence kept; it has 42 bases, read in frame from the first base. The chain employs TRBV6-2 or TRBV6-3 and TRBJ1-6; the D gene is possibly TRBD1, with 5 bases matching. The receptor was derived from a human donor who had recovered from COVID-19. Sequenced material: CD4+ T cells from blood, cultured in vitro. The CDR3 in this case is CASSPTRGNSPLHF. The DNA is as follows: TGTGCCAGCAGTCCAACCCGGGGGAATTCACCCCTCCACTTT.